The T cell receptor (beta chain) under discussion was sequenced for a study of T cell clusters in autoimmune cytopenias (dated 2019 in TCRdb). For context, the study as a whole: The median TRB sequencing depth was around 55,000 reads per sample, and the median number of distinct TRB clonotypes was around 2,200 per sample. The study aimed to test whether autoimmune cytopenia patients carry a disease-specific immune repertoire signature usable as a blood-based biomarker. Peripheral blood TRB and IGH repertoires were sequenced in autoimmune cytopenia patients at active disease and during treatment follow-up, alongside healthy, CLL and autoimmune hepatitis controls. General study outcomes and caveats: TRB repertoire shifts, with less even repertoires observed in secondary cytopenia and CLL, were mostly attributed to lymphoma bias rather than autoimmunity. The cluster-lack signature was not seen for secondary cytopenia versus CLL, apparently masked by the dominant lymphoma-associated repertoire. Compared with active autoimmune hepatitis patients, healthy donors had almost three times as many exclusive TRB clusters, a finding consistent with an autoimmunity-wide signature. A lack of physiological T cell clusters in primary autoimmune cytopenia patients was suggested by GLIPH, as 51 clusters were found to be exclusive to healthy donors versus 17 exclusive to patients. The T cell clusters were defined only in silico, and the functional role of the clusters was left to be validated experimentally.

Multiplex PCR with a touch-down protocol amplified TRB rearrangements, with the TRB-A and TRB-B primer pools combined in a single tube. Illumina adapters and sample indices were added to the amplicons through two consecutive PCR reactions performed with Phusion HS II polymerase. The amplicons were purified from gel with the NucleoSpin Gel and PCR Clean-up kit, after which the amplicons were quantified by Qubit and checked for quality on an Agilent 2100 Bioanalyzer. Sequencing of the libraries was performed on an Illumina MiSeq with 600-cycle, single-indexed, paired-end runs. On the authors' methods: Alignment and assembly of TRB reads were performed with MiXCR version 2.1.12 and the default MiXCR reference library. Each unique CDR3 nucleotide sequence defined a clone, and only productive sequences with at least two reads were analysed. To assess repertoire diversity, an R script computed alpha-parameterized diversity profiles (alpha 0 to 5), which included the Shannon (alpha 1) and Simpson (alpha 2) indices. The tcR package was used to compute combinatorial TRB VJ usage, and cohorts were compared on this usage by principal component analysis with ade4. TCRbeta CDR3s were clustered with GLIPH on cohort pairs matched by age and read depth, and cluster frequencies were compared by Wilcoxon test. Based on TCRdb reprocessing of the reads, there is one entry per CDR3 protein sequence, and DNA is missing. These V and J calls derive from TCRdb rather than the authors' analysis. The table for this sample records approximately 8,000 distinct CDR3 sequences. The leading ten clones occupy over 20% of the sample.

As concerns this clonotype: No antigen is known for it.

TRB amplification used approximately 250 ng of peripheral blood genomic DNA, 30,000 to 40,000 genome equivalents, per sample. Counted from cysteine to phenylalanine, this CDR3 has 17 amino acids. Only the protein sequence is given. The germline V gene specifies MGHRA as CDR1 and YSYEKL as CDR2. Sequencing input: peripheral blood. The chain is assembled from TRBV4-1 and TRBJ2-1. This sequence was found in a human donor with an autoimmune cytopenia or autoimmune hepatitis (not recorded which). CDR3 protein: CASSQTPTETSYNEQFF.